This T cell receptor (delta chain) was retrieved from a study of gamma-delta T cells after stem cell transplantation. TCRdb re-called clones from the RT-PCR reads using CATT. The table includes roughly 1,500 delta-chain clones, around 23% detected once. In regard to this clone: One end of the junction does not line up with germline, which may come from a read error.

Sequencing was performed on gamma-delta T cells. This sequence was found in a human donor. It is not recorded whose cells these are; they may come from a transplant donor.

In DNA form, the CDR3 reads TGTGCCTGTGGCACCTTGTTCCCTTTCCGCCGCGAGGGACAATCCCTTCCCGATAAACTCATCTTT. Its translation is CACGTLFPFRREGQSLPDKLIF. The rearrangement links TRDV2 to TRDJ1, with D possibly being TRDD2 (5 bases). The CDR3 has 22 amino acids. Germline CDR1 GEAIGNYY, CDR2 EKD.